What follows are 18 T cell receptor beta chains derived from one specimen sequenced in a study of blood T cells in healthy people across ages. Alongside a J-beta primer mix, a sample-barcoded 5' primer served in a second PCR lasting roughly 7 to 12 cycles. MiXCR was run by TCRdb on the 5' RACE reads, yielding one entry per CDR3 protein. The sample comprises under 850,000 distinct CDR3 sequences, under 40% of which are singletons, and over 10% rests with the top ten. Sample: blood. These receptors all stem from a man younger than 35 in good health.

The table lists this clonotype with a few counts. This sequence joins TRBV6-2 or TRBV6-3 and TRBJ1-5; D not resolved. Germline loops: CDR1 MNHEY, CDR2 SVGEGT. V lost 7 bases and J lost 3, with 10 bases in between. CDR3 length equals 13 residues. The CDR3: CASTDTDNQPQHF. The CDR3 nucleotides read TGTGCCAGCACCGACACCGACAATCAGCCCCAGCATTTT.

This clonotype was observed a handful of times. The rearrangement links TRBV4-1 to TRBJ2-5; no clear D gene. V was clipped by 4 bases and J by 7 bases, with 13 bases between them. The length of the CDR3 is 13 residues. Per the germline V gene, CDR1 is MGHRA and CDR2 is YSYEKL. This chain's CDR3 is CASSRGPRGTQYF. The CDR3 nucleotides read TGCGCCAGCAGCCGAGGACCCCGTGGGACCCAGTACTTC.

This chain connects TRBV12-3 or TRBV12-4 to TRBJ2-7, with D unclear. The CDR3 runs 12 residues. The V end was cut by 6 bases, the J end by 4 bases, with 10 bases between. The CDR3 spells CASSSEEYEQYF. The CDR3 nucleotides are TGTGCCAGCAGCTCGGAAGAATACGAGCAGTACTTC.

This clonotype has only a few counts. The CDR3 sequence is CSAGTLNSYGYTF. CDR3 coding DNA: TGCAGCGCAGGGACTCTAAACAGCTATGGCTACACCTTC. V gene TRBV29-1 combines with J gene TRBJ1-2; TRBD1 might be the D (5 bases). This CDR3 spans 13 amino acids. V was cut by 7 bases and J by 4 bases, with 16 bases left in between. From germline, CDR1 is SQVTM and CDR2 ANQGSEA. Based on the CDR3 plus reference TRBV29-1 and TRBJ1-2, the full variable domain is SAVISQKPSRDICQRGTSLTIQCQVDSQVTMMFWYRQQPGQSLTLIATANQGSEATYESGFVIDKFPISRPNLTFSTLTVSNMSPEDSSIYLCSAGTLNSYGYTFGSGTRLTVV.

The chain recombines TRBV20-1 with TRBJ2-1; 10 bases are shared with TRBD2. The CDR3 covers 14 residues. Germline CDR1 is DFQATT and CDR2 is SNEGSKA (reference sequence). V lost 8 bases and J lost 5; bases outside the gene matches: 9. The CDR3 loop is CSSQEREGHNEQFF. The CDR3, as DNA: TGCAGTAGCCAAGAGCGGGAGGGACACAATGAGCAGTTCTTC.

This clonotype was seen only a few times. The chain joins TRBV2 to TRBJ2-7; 9 nucleotides align to TRBD2. V was clipped by 6 bases and J by 3 bases; unmatched bases: 6. The germline CDR1 and CDR2 sequences are SNHLY and FYNNEI. The CDR3 has 14 residues. The CDR3 DNA is TGTGCCAGCAGCCGGACTAGCGAAGGCTACGAGCAGTACTTC. Translated: CASSRTSEGYEQYF.

The genes are TRBV4-3 and TRBJ2-3; D uncertain. The CDR3 has 16 residues. Germline V CDR1 and CDR2: LGHNA, YSLEER. V was cut by 1 base and J by 0 bases, with 11 bases left in between. The CDR3 bases are TGCGCCAGCAGCCAAGGTGCCAGCCATAGCACAGATACGCAGTATTTT. This translates into CASSQGASHSTDTQYF.

The chain uses TRBV4-1 and TRBJ2-6, with 10 nucleotides matching TRBD1. The CDR3 is 20 residues long. The germline V gene has CDR1 MGHRA and CDR2 YSYEKL. J lost 1 base, V lost 0 bases, and 9 bases had no gene match. CDR3 region: CASSQETGGVANSGANVLTF. DNA of the CDR3: TGCGCCAGCAGCCAAGAGACAGGGGGCGTGGCCAATTCTGGGGCCAACGTCCTGACTTTC.

Notes on this clonotype: The CDR3 end shows no conserved phenylalanine or tryptophan, and so a read error is likely. The chain carries TRBV4-3 and TRBJ1-6; D might be TRBD1 (5 bases). Trimming removed 0 bases from V and 7 bases from J, with 10 bases in between. CDR3 size: 15 residues. Germline CDR1 LGHNA, CDR2 YSLEER. The CDR3 DNA sequence: TGCGCCAGCAGCCAAGATCGGGGCATCAATTCACCCCTCCACGTT. This gives the protein CASSQDRGINSPLHV.

This clonotype was counted a few times. The chain combines TRBV19 with TRBJ1-1; D ambiguous. This CDR3 is 11 amino acids long. CDR1 is LNHDA and CDR2 is SQIVND in the germline V gene (reference sequence). V lost 5 bases to trimming and J lost 4 bases, with 5 bases between them. CDR3 coding DNA: TGTGCCAGTAGTGCCACCACTGAAGCTTTCTTT. Amino acids: CASSATTEAFF. Filled out from reference TRBV19 and TRBJ1-1, the complete variable domain reads DGGITQSPKYLFRKEGQNVTLSCEQNLNHDAMYWYRQDPGQGLRLIYYSQIVNDFQKGDIAEGYSVSREKKESFPLTVTSAQKNPTAFYLCASSATTEAFFGQGTRLTVV.

This clonotype was seen a handful of times. V usage is TRBV7-2 and J usage is TRBJ2-5, with D perhaps matching TRBD2 (6 bases). Germline values: CDR1 SGHTA, CDR2 FQGNSA. The CDR3 has 15 amino acids. Deletions cut 5 bases from V and 0 bases from J, with 13 bases between. The CDR3 here is CASSLIGDYQETQYF. CDR3 in DNA: TGTGCCAGCAGCCTAATAGGGGACTACCAAGAGACCCAGTACTTC. The whole variable domain, remainder taken from reference TRBV7-2 and TRBJ2-5, is GAGVSQSPSNKVTEKGKDVELRCDPISGHTALYWYRQSLGQGLEFLIYFQGNSAPDKSGLPSDRFSAERTGGSVSTLTIQRTQQEDSAVYLCASSLIGDYQETQYFGPGTRLLVL.

This chain uses TRBV12-3 or TRBV12-4 with TRBJ2-3; 7 bases map to TRBD1. The V segment lost 6 bases and the J segment 1 base; nucleotides outside the gene matches: 10. The CDR3 is 16 amino acids. In DNA, the CDR3 is TGTGCCAGCAGCCAGAACAGGGGTAGCGGCACAGATACGCAGTATTTT. Its protein is CASSQNRGSGTDTQYF.

The chain carries TRBV15 and TRBJ2-7; tentatively, D is TRBD1 (6 bases). Germline V gene sequence: CDR1 LNHNV, CDR2 YYDKDF (reference sequence). CDR3 length: 16 amino acids. Trimming removed 1 base from V and 7 bases from J, with 20 bases in between. The CDR3 reads CATSRVSWQGHNEQYF. The CDR3 DNA is TGTGCCACCAGCAGAGTTAGTTGGCAGGGGCACAATGAGCAGTACTTC. Full variable domain (remainder filled in from reference TRBV15 and TRBJ2-7): DAMVIQNPRYQVTQFGKPVTLSCSQTLNHNVMYWYQQKSSQAPKLLFHYYDKDFNNEADTPDNFQSRRPNTSFCFLDIRSPGLGDTAMYLCATSRVSWQGHNEQYFGPGTRLTVT.

The V call is TRBV20-1, the J call TRBJ1-2; possibly TRBD1 for D (5 bases). V gave up 0 bases and J gave up 6 bases, with 14 bases separating them. Looked up from germline, CDR1 is DFQATT and CDR2 is SNEGSKA (reference sequence). This CDR3 contains 14 residues. The CDR3: CSARDSARVDGYTF. The CDR3 DNA reads as TGCAGTGCTAGAGATTCGGCCAGGGTAGATGGCTACACCTTC.

This CDR3 reads CASSRRGSTEAFF. The CDR3 DNA reads as TGTGCCAGCAGCCGACGGGGGAGCACTGAAGCTTTCTTT. This chain joins TRBV3-1 and TRBJ1-1; possibly TRBD1 for D (5 bases). CDR3 size: 13 residues. Trimming cost V 4 bases and J 4 bases, with 10 bases left between them. The V gene's germline CDR1 is LGHDT and CDR2 YNNKEL (reference sequence).

This chain links TRBV5-1 with TRBJ2-5; 7 nucleotides match TRBD2. CDR1 and CDR2 from the germline V gene are SGHRS and YFSETQ. The ends lost 0 bases at V and 2 bases at J; junction bases unmatched: 4. This CDR3 has 15 amino acids. The CDR3 bases are TGCGCCAGCAGCTTGGGGCCTAGCGGACAAGAGACCCAGTACTTC. Translation gives CASSLGPSGQETQYF. The full variable domain, its missing parts supplied by reference TRBV5-1 and TRBJ2-5, is KAGVTQTPRYLIKTRGQQVTLSCSPISGHRSVSWYQQTPGQGLQFLFEYFSETQRNKGNFPGRFSGRQFSNSRSEMNVSTLELGDSALYLCASSLGPSGQETQYFGPGTRLLVL.

This clonotype was detected ten times or more. The rearrangement joins TRBV7-9 to TRBJ2-3; 7 positions agree with TRBD2. Trimming took 2 bases from V and 14 from J; bases not matched to a gene: 10. Germline V gene sequence: CDR1 SEHNR, CDR2 FQNEAQ (reference sequence). This CDR3 has 13 amino acids. CDR3 coding DNA: TGTGCCAGCAGCTTACGCTCCGGGACTATAGTGTATTTT. Its translation is CASSLRSGTIVYF.

This clonotype was picked up many times. V gene TRBV12-3 or TRBV12-4 combines with J gene TRBJ2-1; a possible D gene is TRBD2 (5 bases). Trimming pared 6 bases from V and 8 bases from J, leaving 17 bases between. The CDR3 spans 14 residues. The CDR3 coding sequence is TGTGCCAGCAGACCACGGGCCGAGGGAGATGAGCAGTTCTTC. Translating gives CASRPRAEGDEQFF.